The 26 T cell receptor beta chains below come from one sample, sequenced in a study of blood T cells in healthy people across ages. A second roughly 7 to 12 cycle PCR used barcoded and J-beta primers. TCRdb processed the 5' RACE reads anew with MiXCR; each CDR3 protein has one entry. The sample includes about 1.5 million distinct CDR3 sequences, approximately 42% of them seen just once. Sample: blood. These receptors all come from a woman between 18 and 29 years old in good health.

V usage is TRBV4-1 and J usage is TRBJ2-4; 7 positions agree with TRBD1. The junction had 4 bases not matched to a gene; V was cut back by 2 bases and J by 3 bases. The CDR3 loop spans 15 amino acids. CDR1 and CDR2 (germline): MGHRA, YSYEKL. CDR3 region: CASSQLQGVKNIQYF. CDR3 nucleotides: TGCGCCAGCAGCCAATTGCAGGGGGTCAAAAACATTCAGTACTTC.

This chain links TRBV15 with TRBJ2-2, with a possible D match to TRBD2 (6 bases). Germline V gives CDR1 LNHNV, CDR2 YYDKDF (reference sequence). This CDR3 spans 17 amino acids. V was shortened by 0 bases and J by 5 bases, with 16 bases between the two germline ends. The CDR3 bases are TGTGCCACCAGCAGAGATCGGAGACTAGTGAATACCGGGGAGCTGTTTTTT. Protein: CATSRDRRLVNTGELFF.

A few counts support this clonotype. CDR3 nucleotide sequence: TGCAGCGTTGAATACGGGACAGGCCAAGAGACCCAGTACTTC. This translates into CSVEYGTGQETQYF. The V and J genes are TRBV29-1 and TRBJ2-5; the match to TRBD1 covers 8 bases. Germline V gives CDR1 SQVTM, CDR2 ANQGSEA. The ends lost 2 bases at V and 1 base at J; junction bases unmatched: 3. This CDR3 is 14 amino acids long.

With regard to this clonotype: A read error is possible here, since a much larger clone lies one base away. The V gene is TRBV29-1, the J gene TRBJ2-3, with D possibly TRBD1 on 6 matching bases. V was clipped by 7 bases and J by 2 bases, with 13 bases between them. Germline V gene lookup returns CDR1 SQVTM and CDR2 ANQGSEA. The CDR3 contains 13 residues. CDR3 amino acids: CSARNRVTDTQYF. CDR3 nucleotide sequence: TGCAGCGCCCGGAACAGGGTCACAGATACGCAGTATTTT.

The rearrangement links TRBV10-3 to TRBJ1-1; weak D call: TRBD1 (6 bases). The V end was cut by 2 bases, the J end by 6 bases, with 13 bases between. The germline CDR1 and CDR2 sequences are ENHRY and SYGVKD. The CDR3 extends over 14 amino acids. Here the CDR3 reads CAISERQGRPEAFF. The DNA for the CDR3 is TGTGCCATCAGTGAGAGGCAGGGGAGGCCTGAAGCTTTCTTT.

V gene TRBV18 combines with J gene TRBJ2-1; 11 bases are a match to TRBD2. Per the germline V gene, CDR1 is KGHSH and CDR2 is LQKENI. CDR3 length: 16 amino acids. V lost 1 base to trimming and J lost 6 bases; unmatched junction nucleotides: 5. This chain's CDR3 is CASSPRGLAGGNEQFF. The DNA for the CDR3 is TGTGCCAGCTCACCACGGGGTCTAGCGGGAGGCAATGAGCAGTTCTTC.

The V and J genes are TRBV3-1 and TRBJ2-2; D gene unclear. The CDR3 has 16 residues. Germline CDR1 and CDR2: LGHDT and YNNKEL (reference sequence). V lost 0 bases and J lost 3, with 11 bases in between. CDR3: CASSQDLLVDTGELFF. As DNA, the CDR3 is TGTGCCAGCAGCCAAGATCTGTTGGTTGACACCGGGGAGCTGTTTTTT.

This clonotype was seen repeatedly, ten times or more. This chain links TRBV6-6 with TRBJ1-1; 7 bases are shared with TRBD1. CDR1 and CDR2 (germline): MNHNY, SVGAGI (reference sequence). Germline trimming cut 4 bases from V and 2 bases from J; bases unmatched to any gene: 13. CDR3 size: 17 residues. As DNA, the CDR3 is TGTGCCAGCAGTTTGACAGGGAACGACCCGAAAAACACTGAAGCTTTCTTT. Translated, it gives CASSLTGNDPKNTEAFF.

This clonotype was counted at least ten times. This sequence joins TRBV29-1 and TRBJ2-2; the match to TRBD2 covers 14 bases. The CDR3 totals 19 residues. Per germline, CDR1 SQVTM and CDR2 ANQGSEA. The V and J ends lost 2 bases and 2 bases, in that order; junction bases with no gene match: 10. CDR3 in amino acids: CSVELGTSGRRSNTGELFF. CDR3 bases: TGCAGCGTTGAACTGGGGACTAGCGGGAGAAGGAGTAACACCGGGGAGCTGTTTTTT.

The chain uses TRBV29-1 and TRBJ1-2, with D perhaps matching TRBD1 (5 bases). Germline V CDR1 and CDR2: SQVTM, ANQGSEA. Trimming left V 8 bases short and J 7 bases short, with 11 bases between. The CDR3 runs 10 residues. CDR3 nucleotide sequence: TGCAGCATCTGGGGGATTGGCTACACCTTC. Its protein product is CSIWGIGYTF.

In the case of this clonotype: The junction and the germline gene differ at one end; a read error may be behind it. This chain links TRBV7-2 with TRBJ1-2; no clear D gene. The CDR3 consists of 14 residues. Germline CDR1 reads SGHTA; CDR2 reads FQGNSA. For the CDR3, the DNA is TGTGCCAGCAGGTTAGACGGATCTAACTATGGCTACACCTTC. It yields the protein CASRLDGSNYGYTF.

The sample holds a few counts of this clonotype. The chain is built from TRBV2 and TRBJ1-2; D perhaps matches TRBD1 (6 bases). Trimming shortened V by 9 bases and J by 3 bases, and 11 bases separated the two germline ends. In germline, CDR1 is SNHLY, CDR2 FYNNEI. This CDR3 has 12 residues. The CDR3 DNA reads TGTGCCAGGGACAGACGACACTATGGCTACACCTTC. This encodes CARDRRHYGYTF.

The chain uses TRBV30 and TRBJ1-1, with unresolved D. CDR3 length: 15 amino acids. V was clipped by 1 base and J by 5 bases, with 17 bases between them. Germline assignment: CDR1 GTSNPN and CDR2 SVGIG (reference sequence). CDR3 in DNA: TGTGCCTGGAGTGACCTTAGGCGGGAGGTTACTGAAGCTTTCTTT. Translation: CAWSDLRREVTEAFF.

This clonotype was seen only once. The chain has TRBV9 and TRBJ2-5; D remains ambiguous. The DNA end lines up better with TRBJ2-7; the J call may be wrong. Germline CDR1 reads SGDLS; CDR2 reads YYNGEE. The CDR3 is 14 amino acids. This chain's CDR3 is CASSAVGGAYEQYF. CDR3 nucleotide sequence: TGTGCCAGCAGCGCAGTGGGCGGCGCTTACGAGCAGTACTTC.

The chain employs TRBV18 and TRBJ2-2; tentatively, D is TRBD2 (5 bases). There are 13 residues in the CDR3. CDR1 is KGHSH, CDR2 LQKENI, per germline. The germline V and J ends were trimmed by 1 base and 7 bases, with 7 bases remaining between them. DNA of the CDR3: TGTGCCAGCTCACCACTCGGAGGCGGGGAGCTGTTTTTT. Translating it yields CASSPLGGGELFF.

This clonotype was seen more than once but under ten times. V gene TRBV12-3 or TRBV12-4 combines with J gene TRBJ1-1; D gene unclear. The CDR3 is made up of 11 amino acids. V lost 5 bases to trimming and J lost 6 bases, with 7 bases between them. This CDR3 is CASSPGPEAFF. The DNA for the CDR3 is TGTGCCAGCAGTCCCGGCCCTGAAGCTTTCTTT.

The rearrangement uses TRBV12-3 or TRBV12-4 and TRBJ1-4; D not certain. The CDR3 runs to 12 residues. Trimming left V 3 bases short and J 7 bases short, with 6 bases between. The CDR3 DNA reads as TGTGCCAGCAGTTTCGTCGCTGAAAAACTGTTTTTT. Amino acid sequence: CASSFVAEKLFF.

To note about this clonotype: This could be a read error, since a much larger clone is one nucleotide away. This chain uses TRBV29-1 with TRBJ2-1, with D perhaps matching TRBD1 or TRBD2 (6 bases each). TRBJ2-7 explains the end of the DNA better; the J call may be wrong. This CDR3 region has 15 residues. The germline CDR1 and CDR2 sequences are SQVTM and ANQGSEA. This chain's CDR3 is CSIGGGATGSNEQYF. The DNA for the CDR3 is TGCAGTATTGGAGGAGGGGCCACAGGGAGTAATGAGCAGTACTTC.

V is TRBV12-3 or TRBV12-4 and J is TRBJ2-3, with TRBD1 matching 9 bases. The V gene end was trimmed by 7 bases and the J gene end by 5 bases; junction bases not matched to a gene: 7. This CDR3 has 14 residues. CDR3 sequence reads: CASKTGGFRDTQYF. The CDR3 bases are TGTGCCAGCAAAACAGGGGGCTTTAGAGATACGCAGTATTTT.

The CDR3 region has the DNA TGCAGTGCTAGAGGGATTAGCGGGGGTAAGAAGACCCAGTTCTTC. It translates to CSARGISGGKKTQFF. J is TRBJ2-1 and V is TRBV20-1; TRBD2 aligns across 9 bases. Germline assignment: CDR1 DFQATT and CDR2 SNEGSKA (reference sequence). This CDR3 has 15 residues. J gave up 13 bases and V 1 base, and 14 bases lay outside the gene matches.

The chain joins TRBV7-2 to TRBJ2-5; no reliable D call. The DNA end is a closer match to TRBJ2-7, so the J assignment may be wrong. CDR3 length: 13 residues. Per the germline V gene, CDR1 is SGHTA and CDR2 is FQGNSA. CDR3: CASSLQWMDEQYF. In DNA, the CDR3 is TGTGCCAGCAGCTTACAGTGGATGGACGAGCAGTACTTC.

A few counts support this clonotype. V usage is TRBV10-3 and J usage is TRBJ1-5; TRBD1 is a possible D gene (6 bases). The length of the CDR3 is 15 residues. Germline V gene data show CDR1 as ENHRY and CDR2 as SYGVKD. Trimming took 3 bases from V and 2 from J, leaving 11 bases between them. The CDR3 coding sequence is TGTGCCATCAGTGACAGGCCAGGGGGCAATCAGCCCCAGCATTTT. Protein sequence: CAISDRPGGNQPQHF.

In its sample, this clonotype was seen a few times. The chain carries TRBV14 and TRBJ2-3, with D possibly matching TRBD1 (5 bases). The germline V gene encodes CDR1 SGHDN and CDR2 FVKESK. This CDR3 region has 15 residues. The V and J ends lost 5 bases and 3 bases respectively, with 15 bases between them. CDR3 in DNA: TGTGCCAGCAGCACCGGAGTGGGGCGAACAGATACGCAGTATTTT. Translating it yields CASSTGVGRTDTQYF.

Points on this clonotype: The junction does not match germline at one end; this may be a read error. The chain has TRBV6-2 or TRBV6-3 and TRBJ2-1; 7 nucleotides agree with TRBD2. The CDR3 spans 14 residues. CDR1 MNHEY and CDR2 SVGEGT come from the germline V gene. The CDR3 coding sequence is TGTACCAGCAGGCTAGCGGTTAGTGACAATGAGCAGTTCTTC. This encodes CTSRLAVSDNEQFF.

This clonotype came up a few times. The rearrangement uses TRBV21-1 and TRBJ1-2; the tabulated D call, TRBD1, remains unverified against the DNA. TRBV21-1 is termed a pseudogene. The CDR3 covers 15 residues. The CDR3 bases are TGTGCCAGCAGTGGACGCCAGGGGGCAGTCCATGGCTACACCTTC. This encodes CASSGRQGAVHGYTF.

The chain uses TRBV30 and TRBJ2-7, with D perhaps matching TRBD1 (5 bases). The J call may be faulty, since TRBJ2-4 better matches the DNA end. Germline CDR1 is GTSNPN and CDR2 is SVGIG (reference sequence). The CDR3 sequence is 17 residues long. CDR3 bases: TGTGCCTGGAGTCTTTCCCGGACACCGGTCGCCAAAAACATTCAGTACTTC. Residues: CAWSLSRTPVAKNIQYF.